Reported below is one TCR beta chain. What it binds is unknown. The data were obtained in a study of identical twins. Between the trimmed V and J ends, which lost 6 bases and 1 base, there was a span of 15 bases. The CDR3 consists of 16 residues. Germline V gene lookup returns CDR1 MDHEN and CDR2 SYDVKM. Study-level results: Interpretation of the results relied on cross-sectional statistical analysis and not on following the same donors. Alpha sequences out of frame and shared by twins had excess low generation probability.

TCRdb itself ran the 5' RACE reads through MiXCR, one entry per CDR3 protein. The table records 310,000 or so distinct CDR3 sequences, about 8.1% of them present only once. The data also belong to a second study, concerning yellow fever vaccine responses in identical twins. This second study says: A vaccine T cell response that seemed partly convergent and partly personalized was reported in twins.

Material: memory (CD45RO+) T cells sorted from blood. The TCR originated in a young woman in good health. The genes are TRBV28 and TRBJ2-2, with D perhaps given as TRBD1 or TRBD2 (5 bases each). This CDR3 reads CASRKLGQGNTGELFF. CDR3 nucleotides: TGTGCCAGCAGAAAACTAGGGCAGGGGAACACCGGGGAGCTGTTTTTT.